Below are 10 T cell receptor beta chains sequenced from a single sample in a study of T cells in Graves' hyperthyroidism and ophthalmopathy. RNA transcripts provided the source from which TCR beta CDR3 regions were amplified. First-round RT-PCR of the TCR CDR3 relied on the HTBI primer set. TCRdb reprocessed the multiplex PCR reads via MiXCR and lists one record per CDR3 protein. Of hundreds of thousands of distinct CDR3 sequences in the sample, about a sixth were seen once. Material: blood. The receptor source for this set is a woman aged 18-35 years with Graves' hyperthyroidism that later progressed to Graves' ophthalmopathy.

CDR3 nucleotides: TGTGCTAGTGGTTTGGGTAGCGGCACAGATACGCAGTATTTT. Translating gives CASGLGSGTDTQYF. The chain carries TRBV12-5 and TRBJ2-3, with a tentative D call TRBD2 (5 bases). CDR1 is LGHNT and CDR2 is FRNRAP in the germline V gene. V was shortened by 1 base and J by 1 base, with 6 bases between the two germline ends. The CDR3 contains 14 residues.

CDR3 coding DNA: TGTGCCAGCAGCCCCACCCGGGACAGGGCCGAGCAGTACTTC. Its protein product is CASSPTRDRAEQYF. This chain joins TRBV11-1 and TRBJ2-7, with 9 bases identical to TRBD1. Germline trimming cut 5 bases from V and 6 bases from J; bases unmatched to any gene: 8. Germline V gene sequence: CDR1 SGHAT, CDR2 FQDESV (reference sequence). The CDR3 has 14 residues.

V is TRBV19 and J is TRBJ2-2, with 10 bases aligning to TRBD2. This CDR3 has 16 residues. The germline V gene has CDR1 LNHDA and CDR2 SQIVND (reference sequence). V lost 6 bases and J lost 7; bases outside the gene matches: 11. The CDR3 here is CASSLEASGRGGELFF. The CDR3 DNA reads TGTGCCAGTAGCCTGGAGGCGAGCGGGAGGGGCGGGGAGCTGTTTTTT. The variable domain in full, completed from reference TRBV19 and TRBJ2-2, reads DGGITQSPKYLFRKEGQNVTLSCEQNLNHDAMYWYRQDPGQGLRLIYYSQIVNDFQKGDIAEGYSVSREKKESFPLTVTSAQKNPTAFYLCASSLEASGRGGELFFGEGSRLTVL.

The sample holds a few counts of this clonotype. The V call is TRBV7-2, the J call TRBJ1-4, with 7 nucleotides matching TRBD1. The CDR3 loop spans 14 amino acids. CDR1 and CDR2 from the germline V gene are SGHTA and FQGNSA. With 3 bases clipped from V and 7 bases from J, the junction kept 5 bases outside the gene matches. CDR3 nucleotides: TGTGCCAGCAGCTTTCGACAGGGAGGTGAAAAACTGTTTTTT. Its translation: CASSFRQGGEKLFF.

There are many counts of this clonotype. The J gene is TRBJ1-1, the V gene TRBV30; D is ambiguous. Trimming pared 3 bases from V and 10 bases from J, leaving 9 bases between. Germline V gives CDR1 GTSNPN, CDR2 SVGIG (reference sequence). The CDR3 is 10 amino acids. CDR3 sequence reads: CAWRGRAAFF. As DNA, the CDR3 is TGTGCCTGGAGAGGAAGAGCAGCTTTCTTT.

This clonotype was detected many times. This sequence joins TRBV6-5 and TRBJ2-7; D gene uncertain. This CDR3 region has 13 residues. Trimming stripped 2 bases from V and 2 bases from J, with 7 bases between. CDR1 MNHEY and CDR2 SVGAGI come from the germline V gene. The CDR3 spells CASSYEQTYEQYF. CDR3 nucleotides: TGTGCCAGCAGTTACGAACAGACCTACGAGCAGTACTTC.

This clonotype occurred many times. This chain joins TRBV6-5 and TRBJ2-7; tentatively, D is TRBD1 (6 bases). Trimming stripped 4 bases from V and 2 bases from J, with 18 bases between. The CDR3 has 16 amino acids. Germline assignment: CDR1 MNHEY and CDR2 SVGAGI. CDR3 DNA sequence: TGTGCCAGCAGTTCCTACGGACAGTCTCTGGCCTACGAGCAGTACTTC. Translated, it gives CASSSYGQSLAYEQYF.

At least ten counts were recorded for this clonotype. The genes are TRBV30 and TRBJ1-4, with D unresolved. The CDR3 is 13 residues long. Between the trimmed V and J ends, which lost 2 bases and 5 bases, there was a span of 9 bases. Per the germline V gene, CDR1 is GTSNPN and CDR2 is SVGIG (reference sequence). CDR3 residues: CAWSNGQNEKLFF. The CDR3 nucleotides are TGTGCCTGGAGTAACGGGCAGAATGAAAAACTGTTTTTT.

The genes are TRBV27 and TRBJ2-5; 14 bases fit TRBD2. Per germline, CDR1 MNHEY and CDR2 SMNVEV (reference sequence). This CDR3 has 20 residues. With 5 bases clipped from V and 5 bases from J, the junction kept 19 bases outside the gene matches. The CDR3 sequence is CASSPRKTSGRALFAETQYF. The CDR3 DNA is TGTGCCAGCAGTCCAAGAAAGACTAGCGGGAGGGCCTTGTTTGCGGAGACCCAGTACTTC.

In this sample, this clonotype turned up many times. The V call is TRBV20-1, the J call TRBJ2-5, with D tentatively TRBD2 (5 bases). CDR1 and CDR2 (germline): DFQATT, SNEGSKA (reference sequence). V was trimmed by 5 bases and J by 4 bases, leaving 17 bases between them. The CDR3 runs to 14 residues. CDR3 loop: CSAYGPSLVETQYF. CDR3 nucleotide sequence: TGCAGTGCTTATGGGCCTAGCCTCGTAGAGACCCAGTACTTC.